This TCR beta chain is from a study of cytomegalovirus exposure and HLA in healthy donors. Healthy bone marrow donors formed the donor group. Findings of the study overall: Researchers counted roughly 150 TCR beta chains as cytomegalovirus-associated. Equally common other TCR beta chains were less clonally expanded than HLA-associated ones, a later analysis found. The authors later found most CMV-associated TCR beta chains appeared HLA-restricted.

On this clone: Antigen specificity is unknown.

Germline loops: CDR1 SNHLY, CDR2 FYNNEI. The J segment lost 8 bases and the V segment lost 2 bases, leaving 4 bases of the junction unmatched. This CDR3 is 13 amino acids long. This PCR relied on a set of 60 Vbeta primers and 13 Jbeta primers. Libraries were prepared by immunoSEQ multiplex PCR; TCRdb keeps only in-frame clonotypes and omits some of them. The sample lists 130,000 to 150,000 clones, under 85% seen once, with less than 8% in the top ten. This sequence was found in a woman in her thirties or forties in good health and CMV-seropositive. The chain recombines TRBV2 with TRBJ1-1; 8 bases are shared with TRBD1. The specimen sequenced was PBMCs. This chain's CDR3 is CASSEQGAGEAFF. In DNA, the CDR3 is TGTGCCAGCAGTGAACAGGGGGCCGGAGAAGCTTTCTTT.